These 9 T cell receptor beta chains came from one sample sequenced in a study of blood T cell repertoires in COVID-19. Assay: immunoSEQ multiplex PCR; the TCRdb copy retains only in-frame clones and omits some. The sample lists fewer than 80,000 clones, 80% to 95% seen once, with around 6% in the top ten. The specimen was peripheral blood. These receptors were obtained from a human donor in a cohort sampled during active COVID-19.

This rearrangement joins TRBV7-8 to TRBJ2-7, with a tentative D call TRBD1 (6 bases). The V and J ends lost 5 bases and 1 base respectively, with 12 bases between them. Germline V CDR1 and CDR2: SGHVS, FQNEAQ. The CDR3 extends over 14 amino acids. CDR3 loop: CASSPRTASYEQYF. The DNA of the CDR3 is TGTGCCAGCAGCCCCCGGACAGCTTCCTACGAGCAGTACTTC. The variable domain in full, with the rest retrieved from reference TRBV7-8 and TRBJ2-7, is GAGVSQSPRYKVAKRGQDVALRCDPISGHVSLFWYQQALGQGPEFLTYFQNEAQLDKSGLPSDRFFAERPEGSVSTLKIQRTQQEDSAVYLCASSPRTASYEQYFGPGTRLTVT.

The chain employs TRBV7-9 and TRBJ2-5, with D maybe TRBD2 (5 bases). V dropped 3 bases and J dropped 2 bases, with 13 bases sitting between them. CDR1 SEHNR and CDR2 FQNEAQ come from the germline V gene (reference sequence). The CDR3 is made up of 15 amino acids. In nucleotides, the CDR3 is TGTGCCAGCAGCTTTGGTCGGGGTTATCAAGAGACCCAGTACTTC. Its translation: CASSFGRGYQETQYF. Drawing the rest from reference TRBV7-9 and TRBJ2-5, the complete variable domain is DTGVSQNPRHKITKRGQNVTFRCDPISEHNRLYWYRQTLGQGPEFLTYFQNEAQLEKSRLLSDRFSAERPKGSFSTLEIQRTEQGDSAMYLCASSFGRGYQETQYFGPGTRLLVL.

This chain joins TRBV2 and TRBJ1-1; a weak D match, TRBD1 (5 bases). Germline CDR1 and CDR2: SNHLY and FYNNEI. Trimming removed 5 bases from V and 4 bases from J, with 14 bases in between. The CDR3 sequence is 14 residues long. CDR3 sequence (DNA): TGTGCCAGCAGTTCGGAGGGGATGGGCACTGAAGCTTTCTTT. Its translation is CASSSEGMGTEAFF.

The chain links TRBV6-5 to TRBJ2-4; the D gene is possibly TRBD2 (6 bases). CDR3 size: 13 residues. V lost 5 bases and J 7 bases, leaving 12 bases between the germline ends. Per the germline V gene, CDR1 is MNHEY and CDR2 is SVGAGI. CDR3 protein: CASSPRTMNIQYF. CDR3 bases: TGTGCCAGCAGTCCCAGGACTATGAACATTCAGTACTTC.

The V call is TRBV7-9, the J call TRBJ2-3, with D unresolved. V shed 1 base and J shed 2 bases, with 7 bases lying between them. This CDR3 region has 14 residues. Germline V gene lookup returns CDR1 SEHNR and CDR2 FQNEAQ (reference sequence). The CDR3 coding sequence is TGTGCCAGCAGCTTAGACAGATACACAGATACGCAGTATTTT. Its translation is CASSLDRYTDTQYF. The entire variable domain, with the rest obtained from reference TRBV7-9 and TRBJ2-3, is as follows: DTGVSQNPRHKITKRGQNVTFRCDPISEHNRLYWYRQTLGQGPEFLTYFQNEAQLEKSRLLSDRFSAERPKGSFSTLEIQRTEQGDSAMYLCASSLDRYTDTQYFGPGTRLTVL.

CDR3 amino acids: CASSLAGWEPNNEQFF. As DNA, the CDR3 is TGTGCCAGCAGCTTAGCGGGGTGGGAGCCCAACAATGAGCAGTTCTTC. The chain combines TRBV11-2 with TRBJ2-1; TRBD2 might be the D (5 bases). There are 16 residues in the CDR3. Germline V lookup: CDR1 SGHAT, CDR2 FQNNGV. Trimming shortened V by 1 base and J by 5 bases, and 15 bases separated the two germline ends.

The V gene is TRBV7-2, the J gene TRBJ2-5; D remains ambiguous. The CDR3 is 15 residues long. The germline V gene encodes CDR1 SGHTA and CDR2 FQGNSA. V lost 3 bases to trimming and J lost 2 bases, with 13 bases between them. The CDR3 DNA reads as TGTGCCAGCAGCTTTAGGTTCCGGAGACAAGAGACCCAGTACTTC. Translated: CASSFRFRRQETQYF. The entire variable domain, with the rest obtained from reference TRBV7-2 and TRBJ2-5, is as follows: GAGVSQSPSNKVTEKGKDVELRCDPISGHTALYWYRQSLGQGLEFLIYFQGNSAPDKSGLPSDRFSAERTGGSVSTLTIQRTQQEDSAVYLCASSFRFRRQETQYFGPGTRLLVL.

The chain carries TRBV27 and TRBJ1-2, with 11 bases lining up with TRBD1. Per germline, CDR1 MNHEY and CDR2 SMNVEV (reference sequence). The length of the CDR3 is 13 residues. Trimming removed 3 bases from V and 8 bases from J; junction bases left unmatched: 2. As DNA, the CDR3 is TGTGCCAGCAGTTTCCGGGACAGGGGGGGCTACACCTTC. This translates into CASSFRDRGGYTF.

This rearrangement joins TRBV6-1 to TRBJ1-2; D is possibly TRBD1 (5 bases). The CDR3 spans 14 residues. Germline CDR1 and CDR2: MNHNS and SASEGT. V lost 1 base and J 7 bases, leaving 13 bases between the germline ends. Written as DNA, the CDR3 is TGTGCCAGCAGTGAAGGGTTCCGGGGGTCTGGCTACACCTTC. Translating gives CASSEGFRGSGYTF.